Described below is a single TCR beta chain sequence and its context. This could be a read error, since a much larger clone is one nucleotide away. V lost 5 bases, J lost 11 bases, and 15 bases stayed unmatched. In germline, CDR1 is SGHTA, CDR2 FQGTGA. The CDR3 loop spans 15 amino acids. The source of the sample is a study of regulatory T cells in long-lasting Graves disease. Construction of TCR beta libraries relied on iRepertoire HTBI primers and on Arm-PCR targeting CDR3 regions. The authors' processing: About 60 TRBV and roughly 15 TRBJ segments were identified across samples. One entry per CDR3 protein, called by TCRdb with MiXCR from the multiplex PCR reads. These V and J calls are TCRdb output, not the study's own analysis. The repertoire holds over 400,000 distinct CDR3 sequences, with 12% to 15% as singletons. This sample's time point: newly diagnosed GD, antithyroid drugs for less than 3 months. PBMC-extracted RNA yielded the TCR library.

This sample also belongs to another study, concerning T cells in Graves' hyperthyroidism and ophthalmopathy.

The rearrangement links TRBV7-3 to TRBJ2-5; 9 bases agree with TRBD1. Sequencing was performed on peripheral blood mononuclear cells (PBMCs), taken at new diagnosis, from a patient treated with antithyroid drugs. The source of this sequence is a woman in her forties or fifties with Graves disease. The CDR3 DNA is TGTGCCAGCAGCGCAACAGGGGGCGAGAGCAATGAGCAGTACTTC. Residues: CASSATGGESNEQYF.